A single T cell receptor beta chain is shown here with its context. Sequencing was performed with immunoSEQ multiplex PCR; in TCRdb, only in-frame clones are kept and a portion is missing. The sample lists tens of thousands of clones, roughly 89% occurring once. Stated time point: pretreatment peripheral blood. This sample is drawn from a study of PD-L1 blockade in urothelial cancer. Germline CDR1 SGHNT, CDR2 YENEEA. The CDR3 consists of 13 residues. With V trimmed by 6 bases and J by 5 bases, 7 bases remained unmatched. This material consisted of PBMCs, taken around atezolizumab (anti-PD-L1) treatment. This TCR was recovered from a woman in her 70s with urothelial cancer. The rearrangement joins TRBV11-3 to TRBJ2-7; 7 bases align to TRBD1. The CDR3 DNA is TGTGCCAGCAGTCGACAGGGATCGAACGAGCAGTACTTC. Encoded protein: CASSRQGSNEQYF.